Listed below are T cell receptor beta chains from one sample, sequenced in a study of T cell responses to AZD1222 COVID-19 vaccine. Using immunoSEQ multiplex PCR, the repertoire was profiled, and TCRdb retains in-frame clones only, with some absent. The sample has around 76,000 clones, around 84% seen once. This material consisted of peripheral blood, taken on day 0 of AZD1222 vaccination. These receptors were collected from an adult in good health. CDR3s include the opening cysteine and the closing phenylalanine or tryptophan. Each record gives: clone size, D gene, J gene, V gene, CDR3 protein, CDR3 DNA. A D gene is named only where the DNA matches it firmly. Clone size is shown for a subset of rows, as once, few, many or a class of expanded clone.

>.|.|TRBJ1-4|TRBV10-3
CAIRSDTNEKLFF
TGTGCCATCCGCAGCGATACTAATGAAAAACTGTTTTTT
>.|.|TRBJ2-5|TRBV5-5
CASSLAGVIETQYF
TGTGCCAGCAGCTTGGCGGGGGTGATCGAGACCCAGTACTTC
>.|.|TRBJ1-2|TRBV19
CASSAASRYGYTF
TGTGCCAGTAGTGCAGCCTCCCGCTATGGCTACACCTTC
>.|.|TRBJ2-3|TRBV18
CASSPRTDTQYF
TGTGCCAGCTCACCACGCACAGATACGCAGTATTTT
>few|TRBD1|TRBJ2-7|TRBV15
CATSRGQGRDEQYF
TGTGCCACCAGCAGAGGACAGGGTAGGGACGAGCAGTACTTC
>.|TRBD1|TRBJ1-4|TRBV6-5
CASGGTGLGDEKLFF
TGTGCCAGCGGGGGGACAGGGTTAGGGGATGAAAAACTGTTTTTT
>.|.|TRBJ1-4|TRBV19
CASSERAITTNEKLFF
TGTGCCAGTAGTGAGAGGGCGATAACAACTAATGAAAAACTGTTTTTT
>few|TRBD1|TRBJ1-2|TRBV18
CASSPDRGDGYTF
TGTGCCAGCTCACCGGACAGGGGGGATGGCTACACCTTC
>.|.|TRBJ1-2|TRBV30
CAWSGQIYYGYTF
TGTGCCTGGAGTGGACAGATTTACTATGGCTACACCTTC
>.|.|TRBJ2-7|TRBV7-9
CASSPSYEQYF
TGTGCCAGCAGCCCCAGCTACGAGCAGTACTTC
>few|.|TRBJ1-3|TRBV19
CASSTLTSGNTIYF
TGTGCCAGTAGTACCCTTACCTCTGGAAACACCATATATTTT
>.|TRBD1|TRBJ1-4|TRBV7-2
CASSLTGAEGEKLFF
TGTGCCAGCAGCTTAACAGGGGCTGAGGGGGAAAAACTGTTTTTT
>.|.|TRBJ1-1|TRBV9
CASSVKSGTEAFF
TGTGCCAGCAGCGTTAAGTCGGGAACTGAAGCTTTCTTT
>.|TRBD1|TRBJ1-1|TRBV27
CASSSGQGVNTEAFF
TGTGCCAGCAGTTCCGGACAGGGAGTTAACACTGAAGCTTTCTTT
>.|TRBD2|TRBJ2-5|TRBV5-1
CASSALAGVQETQYF
TGCGCCAGCAGCGCCCTAGCGGGGGTCCAAGAGACCCAGTACTTC
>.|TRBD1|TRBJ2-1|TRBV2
CASLEGAWVGEQFF
TGTGCCAGCCTCGAGGGGGCTTGGGTTGGGGAGCAGTTCTTC
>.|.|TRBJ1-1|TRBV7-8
CASQAPLNTEAFF
TGTGCCAGCCAAGCCCCATTGAACACTGAAGCTTTCTTT
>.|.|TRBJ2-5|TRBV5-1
CASSLQETQYF
TGCGCCAGCAGCTTACAAGAGACCCAGTACTTC
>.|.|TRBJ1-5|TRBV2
CASRGSGYQPQHF
TGTGCCAGCAGAGGATCAGGGTATCAGCCCCAGCATTTT
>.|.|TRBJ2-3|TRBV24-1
CATSDPGTTTDTQYF
TGTGCCACCAGTGACCCCGGGACCACCACAGATACGCAGTATTTT
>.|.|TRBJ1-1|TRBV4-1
CASSQDRLGGKAFF
TGCGCCAGCAGCCAAGATCGTTTAGGGGGAAAAGCTTTCTTT
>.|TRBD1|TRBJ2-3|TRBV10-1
CASKGADRDTQYF
TGCGCCAGCAAGGGGGCTGATCGAGATACGCAGTATTTT
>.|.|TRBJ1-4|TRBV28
CASSFATQSFKLFF
TGTGCCAGCAGTTTTGCCACCCAATCCTTTAAACTGTTTTTT
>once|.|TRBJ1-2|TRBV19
CASSIDRRGNYGYTF
TGTGCCAGTAGTATAGATCGTCGAGGTAACTATGGCTACACCTTC
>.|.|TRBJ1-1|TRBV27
CASSLSINTEAFF
TGTGCCAGCAGTTTATCGATAAACACTGAAGCTTTCTTT
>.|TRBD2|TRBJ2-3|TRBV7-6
CASSFQAGGPTDTQYF
TGTGCCAGCAGCTTCCAAGCGGGGGGGCCCACAGATACGCAGTATTTT
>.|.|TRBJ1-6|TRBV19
CASSIDVGRYNSPLHF
TGTGCCAGTAGTATAGATGTAGGCCGGTATAATTCACCCCTCCACTTT
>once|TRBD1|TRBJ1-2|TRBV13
CASSISGGLNYGYTF
TGTGCCAGCAGCATCTCAGGGGGGCTGAACTATGGCTACACCTTC
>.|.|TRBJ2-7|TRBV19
CASSKVAVPYEQYF
TGTGCCAGTAGTAAAGTTGCGGTCCCCTACGAGCAGTACTTC